The present entry profiles one T cell receptor beta chain with its context. Per the germline V gene, CDR1 is SGHRS and CDR2 is YFSETQ. The CDR3 length is 14 residues. Deletions cut 0 bases from V and 6 bases from J, with 9 bases between. MiXCR, applied by TCRdb to the RT-PCR reads, yields one record per CDR3 protein. The sample holds more than 550,000 distinct CDR3 sequences, approximately 15% seen once. J is TRBJ2-2 and V is TRBV5-1; D unresolved. The receptor was derived from a female donor in good health, serving as a healthy control. Sample: memory CD4+ T cells from blood. CDR3 coding DNA: TGCGCCAGCAGCTTGGCCATGAGTTCCGGGGAGCTGTTTTTT. Protein product: CASSLAMSSGELFF.